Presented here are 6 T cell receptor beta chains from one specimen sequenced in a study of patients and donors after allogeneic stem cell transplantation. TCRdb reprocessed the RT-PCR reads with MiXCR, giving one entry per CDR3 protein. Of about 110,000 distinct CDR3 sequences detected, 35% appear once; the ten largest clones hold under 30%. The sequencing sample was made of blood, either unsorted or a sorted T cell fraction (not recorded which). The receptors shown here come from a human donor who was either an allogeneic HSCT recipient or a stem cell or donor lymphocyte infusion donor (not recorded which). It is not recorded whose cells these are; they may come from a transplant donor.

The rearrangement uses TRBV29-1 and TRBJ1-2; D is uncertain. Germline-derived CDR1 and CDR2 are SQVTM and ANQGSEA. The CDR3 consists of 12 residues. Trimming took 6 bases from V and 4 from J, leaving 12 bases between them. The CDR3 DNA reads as TGCAGCGTACTAACAGTTCGCTATGGCTACACCTTC. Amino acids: CSVLTVRYGYTF.

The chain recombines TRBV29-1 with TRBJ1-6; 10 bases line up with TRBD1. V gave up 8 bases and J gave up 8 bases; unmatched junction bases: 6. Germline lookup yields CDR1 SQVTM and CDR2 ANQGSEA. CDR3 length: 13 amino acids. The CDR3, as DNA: TGCAGCATCCGGACAGGGGGGGATTCACCCCTCCACTTT. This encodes CSIRTGGDSPLHF.

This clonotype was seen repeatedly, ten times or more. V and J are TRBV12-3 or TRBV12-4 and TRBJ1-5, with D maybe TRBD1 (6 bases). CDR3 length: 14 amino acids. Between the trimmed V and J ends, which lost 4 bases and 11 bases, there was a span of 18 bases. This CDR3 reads CASSSQGAGRSQHF. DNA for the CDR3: TGTGCCAGCAGTTCACAGGGAGCGGGCAGGTCCCAGCATTTT.

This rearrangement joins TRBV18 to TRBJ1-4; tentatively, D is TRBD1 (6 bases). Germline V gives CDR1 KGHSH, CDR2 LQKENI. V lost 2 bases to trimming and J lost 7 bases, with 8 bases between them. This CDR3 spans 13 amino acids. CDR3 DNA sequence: TGTGCCAGCTCACCAGGAGGGGGTGAAAAACTGTTTTTT. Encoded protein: CASSPGGGEKLFF.

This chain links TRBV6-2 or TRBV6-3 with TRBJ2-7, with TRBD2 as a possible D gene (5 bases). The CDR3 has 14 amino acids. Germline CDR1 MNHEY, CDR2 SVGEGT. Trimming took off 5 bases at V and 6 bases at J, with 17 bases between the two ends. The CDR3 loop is CASSNPRTRGEQYF. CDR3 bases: TGTGCCAGCAGTAACCCCCGGACCCGGGGCGAGCAGTACTTC.

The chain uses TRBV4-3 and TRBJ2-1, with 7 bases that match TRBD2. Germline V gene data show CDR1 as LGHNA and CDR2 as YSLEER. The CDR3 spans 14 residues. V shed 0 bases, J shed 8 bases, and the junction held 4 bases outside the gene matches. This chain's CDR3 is CASSQELAIHEQFF. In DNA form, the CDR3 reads TGCGCCAGCAGCCAAGAACTAGCGATCCATGAGCAGTTCTTC.